The present T cell receptor beta chain was sequenced within a study of technical replicates of blood from a few donors. This CDR3 comprises 15 residues. J was trimmed by 3 bases and V by 0 bases; bases with no gene match: 1. Germline CDR1 is MNHNS and CDR2 is SASEGT. This clone was detected a few times. Sequenced by immunoSEQ multiplex PCR; TCRdb stores in-frame clones only, minus some. The table shows about 18,000 clones, with 70% to 85% occurring only once. The receptor was derived from a human donor in good health. Some clones in this sample may be carry-over from other donors' samples. The V gene is TRBV6-1, the J gene TRBJ2-7; 11 nucleotides match TRBD1. The sequencing sample was made of PBMCs. The CDR3 sequence: CASSEAGTGGYEQYF. DNA of the CDR3: TGTGCCAGCAGTGAAGCCGGGACAGGGGGCTACGAGCAGTACTTC.